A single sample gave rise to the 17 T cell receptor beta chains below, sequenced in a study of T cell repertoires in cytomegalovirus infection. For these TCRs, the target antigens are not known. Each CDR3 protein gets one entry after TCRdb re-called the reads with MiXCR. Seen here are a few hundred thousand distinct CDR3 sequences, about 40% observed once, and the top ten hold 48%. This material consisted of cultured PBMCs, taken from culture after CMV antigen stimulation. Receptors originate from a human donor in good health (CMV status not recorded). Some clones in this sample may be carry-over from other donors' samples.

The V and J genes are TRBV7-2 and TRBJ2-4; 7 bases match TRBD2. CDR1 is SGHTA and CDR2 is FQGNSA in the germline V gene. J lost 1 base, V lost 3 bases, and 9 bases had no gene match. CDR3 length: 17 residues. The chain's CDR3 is CASSFAGAQPAKNIQYF. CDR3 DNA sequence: TGTGCCAGCAGCTTTGCGGGAGCCCAACCGGCCAAAAACATTCAGTACTTC.

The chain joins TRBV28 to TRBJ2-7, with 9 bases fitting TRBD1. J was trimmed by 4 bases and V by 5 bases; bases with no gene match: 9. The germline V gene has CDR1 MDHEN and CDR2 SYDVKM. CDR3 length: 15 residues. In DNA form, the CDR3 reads TGTGCCAGCAGTCCGCTAGGGGACAGGGATTACGAGCAGTACTTC. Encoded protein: CASSPLGDRDYEQYF.

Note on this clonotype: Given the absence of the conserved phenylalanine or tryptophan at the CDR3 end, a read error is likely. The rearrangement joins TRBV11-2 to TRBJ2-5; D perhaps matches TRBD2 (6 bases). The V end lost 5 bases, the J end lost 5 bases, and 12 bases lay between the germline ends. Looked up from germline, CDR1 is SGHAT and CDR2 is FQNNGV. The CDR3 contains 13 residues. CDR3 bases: TGTGCCAGCAGCCTGACTAGGACTGAGACCCAGTACCTC. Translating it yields CASSLTRTETQYL.

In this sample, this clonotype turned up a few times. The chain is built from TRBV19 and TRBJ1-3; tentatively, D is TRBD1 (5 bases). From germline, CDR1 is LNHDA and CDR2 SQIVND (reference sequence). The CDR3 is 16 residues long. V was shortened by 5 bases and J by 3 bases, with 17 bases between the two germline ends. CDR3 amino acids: CASSPQVPEYGNTIYF. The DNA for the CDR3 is TGTGCCAGTAGTCCACAGGTCCCGGAGTATGGAAACACCATATATTTT.

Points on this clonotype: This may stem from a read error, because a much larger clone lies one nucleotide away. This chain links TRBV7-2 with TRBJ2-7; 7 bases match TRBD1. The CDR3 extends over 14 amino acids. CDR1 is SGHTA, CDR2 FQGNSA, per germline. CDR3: CASSLEGAAYEQNF. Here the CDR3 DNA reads TGTGCCAGCAGCTTAGAGGGGGCGGCCTACGAGCAGAACTTC.

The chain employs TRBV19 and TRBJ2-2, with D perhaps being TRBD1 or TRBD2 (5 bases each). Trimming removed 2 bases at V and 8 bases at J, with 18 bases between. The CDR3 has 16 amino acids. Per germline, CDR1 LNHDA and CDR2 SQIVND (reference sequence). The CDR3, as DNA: TGTGCCAGTAGTATAAACGGGGCATTTAGGGCTGGGGAGCTGTTTTTT. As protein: CASSINGAFRAGELFF. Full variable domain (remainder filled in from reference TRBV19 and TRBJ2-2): DGGITQSPKYLFRKEGQNVTLSCEQNLNHDAMYWYRQDPGQGLRLIYYSQIVNDFQKGDIAEGYSVSREKKESFPLTVTSAQKNPTAFYLCASSINGAFRAGELFFGEGSRLTVL.

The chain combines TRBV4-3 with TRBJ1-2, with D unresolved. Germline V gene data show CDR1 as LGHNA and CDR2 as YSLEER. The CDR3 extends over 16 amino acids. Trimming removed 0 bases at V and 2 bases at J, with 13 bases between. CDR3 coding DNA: TGCGCCAGCAGCCAAGATCGATTAGCGGGGAACTATGGCTACACCTTC. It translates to CASSQDRLAGNYGYTF.

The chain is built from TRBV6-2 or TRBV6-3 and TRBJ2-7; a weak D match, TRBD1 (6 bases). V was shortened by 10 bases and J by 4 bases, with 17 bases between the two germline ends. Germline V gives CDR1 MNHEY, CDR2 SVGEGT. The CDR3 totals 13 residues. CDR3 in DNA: TGTGCCACCGAAAACAGGGAAGGATACGAGCAGTACTTC. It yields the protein CATENREGYEQYF.

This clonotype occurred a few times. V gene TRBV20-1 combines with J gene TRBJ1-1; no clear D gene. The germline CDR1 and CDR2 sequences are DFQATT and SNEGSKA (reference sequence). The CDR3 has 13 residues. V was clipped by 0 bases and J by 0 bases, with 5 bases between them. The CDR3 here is CSARDGLNTEAFF. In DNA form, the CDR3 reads TGCAGTGCTAGAGACGGCTTGAACACTGAAGCTTTCTTT.

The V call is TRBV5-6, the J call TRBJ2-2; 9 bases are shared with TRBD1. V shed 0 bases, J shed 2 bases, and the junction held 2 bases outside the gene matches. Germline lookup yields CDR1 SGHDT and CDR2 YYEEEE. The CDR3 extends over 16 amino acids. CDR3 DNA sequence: TGTGCCAGCAGCTTGGCGGGACAGGGTAACACCGGGGAGCTGTTTTTT. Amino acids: CASSLAGQGNTGELFF. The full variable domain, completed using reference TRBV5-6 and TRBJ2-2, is DAGVTQSPTHLIKTRGQQVTLRCSPKSGHDTVSWYQQALGQGPQFIFQYYEEEERQRGNFPDRFSGHQFPNYSSELNVNALLLGDSALYLCASSLAGQGNTGELFFGEGSRLTVL.

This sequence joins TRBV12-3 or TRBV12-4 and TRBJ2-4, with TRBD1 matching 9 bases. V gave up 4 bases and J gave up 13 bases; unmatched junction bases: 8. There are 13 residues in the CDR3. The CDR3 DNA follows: TGTGCCAGCAGTTGGAGTACCGGGACAGGGCAGTACTTC. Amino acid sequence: CASSWSTGTGQYF.

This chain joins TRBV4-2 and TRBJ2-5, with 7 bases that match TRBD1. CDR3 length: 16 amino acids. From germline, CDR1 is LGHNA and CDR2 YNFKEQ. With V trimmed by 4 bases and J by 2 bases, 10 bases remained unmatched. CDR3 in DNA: TGTGCCAGCAGCCGTGACCTCAGGACAGGTCAAGAGACCCAGTACTTC. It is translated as CASSRDLRTGQETQYF.

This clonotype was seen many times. DNA of the CDR3: TGTGCCAGCAGCCGCAGGGGGGGGCCGACAGATACGCAGTATTTT. Protein product: CASSRRGGPTDTQYF. This chain connects TRBV7-2 to TRBJ2-3; D is possibly TRBD1 or TRBD2 (7 bases each). The ends were cut back, 5 bases at V and 3 bases at J, with 15 bases in the middle. The CDR3 runs to 15 residues. CDR1 and CDR2 (germline): SGHTA, FQGNSA.

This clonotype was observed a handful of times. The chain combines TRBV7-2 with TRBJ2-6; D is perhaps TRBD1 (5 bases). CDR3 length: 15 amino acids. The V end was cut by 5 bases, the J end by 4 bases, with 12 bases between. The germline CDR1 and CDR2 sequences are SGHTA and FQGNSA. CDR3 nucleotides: TGTGCCAGCAGCCCCAGGGTGGCCGGGGCCAACGTCCTGACTTTC. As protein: CASSPRVAGANVLTF.

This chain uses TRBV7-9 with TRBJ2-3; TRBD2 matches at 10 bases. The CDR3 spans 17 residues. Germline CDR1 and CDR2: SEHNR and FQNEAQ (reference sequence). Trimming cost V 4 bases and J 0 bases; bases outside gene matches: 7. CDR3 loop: CASSSALAGESTDTQYF. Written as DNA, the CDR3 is TGTGCCAGCAGCTCGGCTCTAGCGGGGGAAAGCACAGATACGCAGTATTTT.

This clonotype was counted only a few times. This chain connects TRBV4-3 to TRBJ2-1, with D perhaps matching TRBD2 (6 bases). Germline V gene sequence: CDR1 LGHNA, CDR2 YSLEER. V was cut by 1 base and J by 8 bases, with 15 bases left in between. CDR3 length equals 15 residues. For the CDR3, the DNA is TGCGCCAGCAGCCAAGTATTCGGGGGTCGTGATGAGCAGTTCTTC. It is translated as CASSQVFGGRDEQFF.

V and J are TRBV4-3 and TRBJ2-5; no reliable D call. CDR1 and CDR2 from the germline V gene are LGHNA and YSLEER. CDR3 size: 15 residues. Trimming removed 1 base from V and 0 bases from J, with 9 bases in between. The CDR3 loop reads CASSQVRAYQETQYF. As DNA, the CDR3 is TGCGCCAGCAGCCAAGTGAGAGCATACCAAGAGACCCAGTACTTC.